Presented here are 11 T cell receptor beta chains from one specimen sequenced in a study of Graves' ophthalmopathy and Graves' hyperthyroidism. The authors amplified TCR beta CDR3 regions, and they did so from RNA transcripts for repertoire sequencing. First-round RT-PCR relied on HTBI primers, and a second-round multiplex PCR came next. TCRdb called the multiplex PCR reads again in MiXCR, with one record for every CDR3 protein. The sample shows 300,000 to 500,000 distinct CDR3 sequences, 15% of them seen only once. Sequencing used peripheral blood. The receptor source for this set is a woman between 18 and 30 years old with stable Graves' hyperthyroidism.

Ten or more counts support this clonotype. The CDR3 region is CASSLQVGSYEQYF. The CDR3 region has the DNA TGTGCCAGCAGCTTACAGGTCGGCTCCTACGAGCAGTACTTC. This chain links TRBV7-2 with TRBJ2-7; D unresolved. Trimming cost V 2 bases and J 0 bases, with 8 bases left between them. CDR3 size: 14 residues. CDR1 and CDR2 (germline): SGHTA, FQGNSA.

This clonotype was counted at least ten times. The chain combines TRBV2 with TRBJ1-2; unclear D gene. Trimming removed 3 bases at V and 3 bases at J, with 11 bases between. The germline V gene has CDR1 SNHLY and CDR2 FYNNEI. CDR3 length equals 14 residues. The CDR3 bases are TGTGCCAGCAGTGATCTAAAAGAGGACTATGGCTACACCTTC. This translates into CASSDLKEDYGYTF.

This clonotype was found many times. The V gene is TRBV12-3 or TRBV12-4, the J gene TRBJ1-6; D unresolved. Trimming took 4 bases from V and 7 from J, leaving 11 bases between them. CDR3 length: 14 residues. The CDR3 DNA follows: TGTGCCAGCAGTTCCGTACGGTGGAATTCACCCCTCCACTTT. This encodes CASSSVRWNSPLHF.

This clonotype has a handful of counts. The V and J genes are TRBV9 and TRBJ2-2; 10 bases match TRBD2. Germline trimming cut 4 bases from V and 2 bases from J; bases unmatched to any gene: 2. The germline gives CDR1 SGDLS, CDR2 YYNGEE. The CDR3 loop spans 15 amino acids. CDR3 DNA: TGTGCCAGCAGCACTAGCGGGGTAAACACCGGGGAGCTGTTTTTT. It is translated as CASSTSGVNTGELFF. Complete variable domain (other parts from reference TRBV9 and TRBJ2-2): DSGVTQTPKHLITATGQRVTLRCSPRSGDLSVYWYQQSLDQGLQFLIQYYNGEERAKGNILERFSAQQFPDLHSELNLSSLELGDSALYFCASSTSGVNTGELFFGEGSRLTVL.

There are many counts of this clonotype. The chain couples TRBV19 to TRBJ2-5; 12 bases align to TRBD2. CDR1 and CDR2 (germline): LNHDA, SQIVND (reference sequence). The CDR3 is 14 residues long. V was clipped by 5 bases and J by 3 bases; unmatched bases: 1. The CDR3 reads CASSRLAGEETQYF. CDR3 sequence (DNA): TGTGCCAGTAGTCGACTAGCGGGGGAAGAGACCCAGTACTTC.

The table lists this clonotype with many counts. The J gene is TRBJ1-2, the V gene TRBV6-5; 7 nucleotides agree with TRBD1. From germline, CDR1 is MNHEY and CDR2 SVGAGI. V lost 8 bases and J lost 8; bases outside the gene matches: 11. The CDR3 has 13 residues. In nucleotides, the CDR3 is TGTGCCAGCCGTTCGACAGGGAGGAAGGGCTACACCTTC. Amino acid sequence: CASRSTGRKGYTF.

This clonotype was counted many times. V usage is TRBV2 and J usage is TRBJ1-5; D may be TRBD1 (6 bases). V dropped 7 bases and J dropped 2 bases, with 9 bases sitting between them. CDR1 is SNHLY, CDR2 FYNNEI, per germline. There are 13 residues in the CDR3. As DNA, the CDR3 is TGTGCCAGCACTTGGACAGGCAATCAGCCCCAGCATTTT. Amino acid sequence: CASTWTGNQPQHF.

In this sample, this clonotype turned up a few times. This could be a read error, since a much larger clone is one nucleotide away. The gene calls are TRBV6-2 or TRBV6-3 and TRBJ1-5; D gene unclear. V was trimmed by 8 bases and J by 3 bases, leaving 17 bases between them. The germline V gene has CDR1 MNHEY and CDR2 SVGEGT. The length of the CDR3 is 15 residues. CDR3 loop: CASGAHWLANQPQHF. The CDR3 DNA sequence: TGTGCCAGCGGTGCACACTGGTTGGCCAATCAGCCCCAGCATTTT.

This clonotype has a count of ten or more. The J gene is TRBJ2-5, the V gene TRBV6-2 or TRBV6-3, with 13 bases lining up with TRBD2. The V gene end was trimmed by 6 bases and the J gene end by 2 bases; junction bases not matched to a gene: 9. The CDR3 spans 17 residues. Germline lookup yields CDR1 MNHEY and CDR2 SVGEGT. CDR3 protein: CASREGLAGVIQETQYF. The CDR3 nucleotides read TGTGCCAGCAGAGAAGGACTAGCGGGGGTTATACAAGAGACCCAGTACTTC.

This clonotype was counted ten times or more. The chain uses TRBV6-1 and TRBJ2-5; a possible D gene is TRBD1 (5 bases). The CDR3 runs 15 residues. V was cut by 4 bases and J by 9 bases, with 21 bases left in between. CDR1 and CDR2 (germline): MNHNS, SASEGT. The CDR3 DNA reads as TGTGCCAGCAGTGTAGGGCAGGGTTACCCCTTGGCCCAGTACTTC. Protein sequence: CASSVGQGYPLAQYF.

This rearrangement joins TRBV6-2 or TRBV6-3 to TRBJ2-2, with a possible D match to TRBD2 (7 bases). This CDR3 region has 15 residues. The V end was cut by 4 bases, the J end by 6 bases, with 15 bases between. Germline CDR1 MNHEY, CDR2 SVGEGT. CDR3 sequence: CASSFGGQRSGELFF. The CDR3 DNA follows: TGTGCCAGCAGTTTCGGGGGGCAGCGTTCCGGGGAGCTGTTTTTT.